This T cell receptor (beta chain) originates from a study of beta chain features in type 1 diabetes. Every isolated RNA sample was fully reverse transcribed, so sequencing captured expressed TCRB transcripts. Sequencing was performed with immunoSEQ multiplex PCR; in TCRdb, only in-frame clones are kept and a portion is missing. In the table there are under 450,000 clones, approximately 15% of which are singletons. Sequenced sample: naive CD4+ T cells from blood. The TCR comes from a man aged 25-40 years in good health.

The CDR3 here is CASSATRKDTQYF. In DNA form, the CDR3 reads TGTGCCAGCAGCGCGACGAGGAAAGATACGCAGTATTTT. The chain uses TRBV5-4 and TRBJ2-3; no firm D call. The CDR3 is made up of 13 amino acids. V was trimmed by 4 bases and J by 5 bases, leaving 11 bases between them. Germline V lookup: CDR1 SGHNT, CDR2 YYREEE (reference sequence).